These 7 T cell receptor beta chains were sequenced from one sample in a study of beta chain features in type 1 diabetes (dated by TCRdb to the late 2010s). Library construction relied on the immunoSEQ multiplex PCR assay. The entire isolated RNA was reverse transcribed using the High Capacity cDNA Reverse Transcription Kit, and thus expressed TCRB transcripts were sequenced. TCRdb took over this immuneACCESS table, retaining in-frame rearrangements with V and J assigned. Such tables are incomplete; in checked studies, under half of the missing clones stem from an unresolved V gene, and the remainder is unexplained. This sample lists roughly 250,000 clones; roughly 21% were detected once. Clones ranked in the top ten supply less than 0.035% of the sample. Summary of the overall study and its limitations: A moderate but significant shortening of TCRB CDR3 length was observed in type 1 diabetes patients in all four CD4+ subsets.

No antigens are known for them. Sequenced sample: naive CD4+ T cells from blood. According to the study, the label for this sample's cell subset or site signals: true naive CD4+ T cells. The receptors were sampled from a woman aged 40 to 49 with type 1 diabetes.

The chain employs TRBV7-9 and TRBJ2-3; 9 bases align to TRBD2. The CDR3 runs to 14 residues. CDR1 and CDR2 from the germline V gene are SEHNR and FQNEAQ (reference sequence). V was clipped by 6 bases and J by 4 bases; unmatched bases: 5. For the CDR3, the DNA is TGTGCCAGCAGTACTAGCGGGTCCGCAGATACGCAGTATTTT. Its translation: CASSTSGSADTQYF.

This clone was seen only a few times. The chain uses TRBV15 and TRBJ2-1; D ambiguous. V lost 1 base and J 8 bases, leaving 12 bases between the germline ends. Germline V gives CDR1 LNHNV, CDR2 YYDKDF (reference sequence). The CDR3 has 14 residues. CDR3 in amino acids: CATSRVPLGDEQFF. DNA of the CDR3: TGTGCCACCAGCAGAGTTCCCCTGGGCGATGAGCAGTTCTTC. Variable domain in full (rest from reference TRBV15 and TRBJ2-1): DAMVIQNPRYQVTQFGKPVTLSCSQTLNHNVMYWYQQKSSQAPKLLFHYYDKDFNNEADTPDNFQSRRPNTSFCFLDIRSPGLGDTAMYLCATSRVPLGDEQFFGPGTRLTVL.

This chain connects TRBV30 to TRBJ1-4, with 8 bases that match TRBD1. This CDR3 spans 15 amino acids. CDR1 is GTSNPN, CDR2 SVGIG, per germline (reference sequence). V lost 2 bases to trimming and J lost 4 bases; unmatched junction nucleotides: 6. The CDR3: CAWSTWTGFNEKLFF. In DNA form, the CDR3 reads TGTGCCTGGAGTACATGGACAGGGTTTAATGAAAAACTGTTTTTT. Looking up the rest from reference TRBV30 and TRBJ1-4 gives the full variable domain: SQTIHQWPATLVQPVGSPLSLECTVEGTSNPNLYWYRQAAGRGLQLLFYSVGIGQISSEVPQNLSASRPQDRQFILSSKKLLLSDSGFYLCAWSTWTGFNEKLFFGSGTQLSVL.

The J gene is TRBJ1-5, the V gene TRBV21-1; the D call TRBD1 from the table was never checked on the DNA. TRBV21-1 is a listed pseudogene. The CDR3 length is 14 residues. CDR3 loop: CASSRDRDNQPQHF. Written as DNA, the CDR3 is TGTGCCAGCAGCAGAGACAGGGACAATCAGCCCCAGCATTTT.

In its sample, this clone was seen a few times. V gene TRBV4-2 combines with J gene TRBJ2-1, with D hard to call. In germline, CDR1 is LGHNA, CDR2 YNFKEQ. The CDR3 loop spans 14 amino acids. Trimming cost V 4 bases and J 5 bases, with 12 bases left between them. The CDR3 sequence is CASSPNGLNNEQFF. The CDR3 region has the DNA TGTGCCAGCAGCCCGAATGGCCTTAACAATGAGCAGTTCTTC.

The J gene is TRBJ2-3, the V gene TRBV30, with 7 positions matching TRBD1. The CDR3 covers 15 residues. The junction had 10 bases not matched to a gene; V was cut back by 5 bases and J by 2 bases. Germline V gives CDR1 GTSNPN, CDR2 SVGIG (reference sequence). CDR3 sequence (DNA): TGTGCCTGGGGCGTTTGGGGACAGCCCACAGATACGCAGTATTTT. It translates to CAWGVWGQPTDTQYF.

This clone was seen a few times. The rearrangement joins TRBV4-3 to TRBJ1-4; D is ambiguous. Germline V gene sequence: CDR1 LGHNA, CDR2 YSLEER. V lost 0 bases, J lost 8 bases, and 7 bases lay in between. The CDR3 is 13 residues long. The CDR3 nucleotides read TGCGCCAGCAGCCAAGATAGGAGAGAAAAACTGTTTTTT. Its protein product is CASSQDRREKLFF.